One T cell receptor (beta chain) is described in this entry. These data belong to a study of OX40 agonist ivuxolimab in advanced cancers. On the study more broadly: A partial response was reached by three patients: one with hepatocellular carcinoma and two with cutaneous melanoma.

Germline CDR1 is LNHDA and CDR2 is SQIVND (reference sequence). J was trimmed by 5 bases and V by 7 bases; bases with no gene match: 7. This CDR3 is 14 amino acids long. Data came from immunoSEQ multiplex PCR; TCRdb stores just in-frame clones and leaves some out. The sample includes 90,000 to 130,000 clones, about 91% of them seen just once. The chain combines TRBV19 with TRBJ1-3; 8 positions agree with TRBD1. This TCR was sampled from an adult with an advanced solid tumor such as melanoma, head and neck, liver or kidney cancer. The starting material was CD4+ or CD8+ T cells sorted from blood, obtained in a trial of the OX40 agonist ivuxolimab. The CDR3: CASTQDRERNTIYF. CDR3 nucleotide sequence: TGTGCCAGTACCCAGGACAGGGAGAGAAACACCATATATTTT.